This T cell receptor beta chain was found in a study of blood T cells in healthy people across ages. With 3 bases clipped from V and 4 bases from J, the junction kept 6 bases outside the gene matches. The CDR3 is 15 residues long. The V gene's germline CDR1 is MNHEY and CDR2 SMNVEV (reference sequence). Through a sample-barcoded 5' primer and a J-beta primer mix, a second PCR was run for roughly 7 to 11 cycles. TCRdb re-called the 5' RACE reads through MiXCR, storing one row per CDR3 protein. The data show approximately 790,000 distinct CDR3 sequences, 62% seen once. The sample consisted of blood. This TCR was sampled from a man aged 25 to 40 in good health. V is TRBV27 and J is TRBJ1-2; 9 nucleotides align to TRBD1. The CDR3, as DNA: TGTGCCAGCAGTTTTACAGGGGGCGCCGTCTATGGCTACACCTTC. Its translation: CASSFTGGAVYGYTF.